The 26 T cell receptor beta chains reported below all come from one sample, sequenced in a study of cytomegalovirus exposure and HLA in healthy donors. Method: immunoSEQ multiplex PCR; TCRdb's copy keeps in-frame clones and lacks some. This table holds approximately 300,000 clones, 86% found once. Sequenced material: PBMCs. The receptors were gathered from a woman younger than 35 in good health and CMV-seronegative.

The chain carries TRBV29-1 and TRBJ2-7; tentatively, D is TRBD1 (6 bases). Trimming took off 4 bases at V and 0 bases at J, with 10 bases between the two ends. CDR1 and CDR2 (germline): SQVTM, ANQGSEA. The CDR3 loop spans 13 amino acids. The CDR3 DNA sequence: TGCAGCGTTGGACAGGCTAGCTCCTACGAGCAGTACTTC. Encoded protein: CSVGQASSYEQYF.

The J gene is TRBJ2-1, the V gene TRBV15, with D possibly matching TRBD1 (6 bases). The length of the CDR3 is 16 residues. Trimming took 3 bases from V and 3 from J, leaving 15 bases between them. Per germline, CDR1 LNHNV and CDR2 YYDKDF (reference sequence). In DNA, the CDR3 is TGTGCCACCAGCAGGGGCAGGCAGGGGTTCTACAATGAGCAGTTCTTC. Translated, it gives CATSRGRQGFYNEQFF.

The rearrangement links TRBV9 to TRBJ2-5; tentatively, D is TRBD1 (5 bases). The CDR3 is 14 amino acids. Germline CDR1 reads SGDLS; CDR2 reads YYNGEE. The ends were cut back, 3 bases at V and 3 bases at J, with 12 bases in the middle. CDR3 protein: CASSAPLGEETQYF. The CDR3, as DNA: TGTGCCAGCAGCGCCCCCTTAGGGGAAGAGACCCAGTACTTC.

The rearrangement links TRBV5-4 to TRBJ2-3, with 7 bases lining up with TRBD1. CDR3 length: 13 residues. V trimming: 4 bases; J trimming: 6 bases; junction bases outside the gene matches: 5. Germline V gene data show CDR1 as SGHNT and CDR2 as YYREEE (reference sequence). The CDR3 DNA reads as TGTGCCAGCAGCAGGGGGACAGAGGATACGCAGTATTTT. It yields the protein CASSRGTEDTQYF.

The gene calls are TRBV28 and TRBJ2-7; 8 bases map to TRBD1. The germline gives CDR1 MDHEN, CDR2 SYDVKM. The CDR3 has 14 residues. Trimming at V came to 11 bases and at J to 6 bases, leaving 15 bases not matched to a gene. The CDR3 DNA is TGTGCCTGCCAAGGGACAGGAAGGATTGGCGAGCAGTACTTC. It encodes CACQGTGRIGEQYF.

This sequence joins TRBV29-1 and TRBJ1-5, with 7 bases identical to TRBD1. V trimming: 7 bases; J trimming: 9 bases; junction bases outside the gene matches: 15. The CDR3 covers 14 residues. Germline CDR1 and CDR2: SQVTM and ANQGSEA. CDR3 sequence: CSAEGSRGRWPQHF. The CDR3 bases are TGCAGCGCTGAGGGGAGCAGGGGGAGGTGGCCCCAGCATTTT.

V is TRBV4-1 and J is TRBJ2-1, with TRBD2 identical over 7 bases. The CDR3 has 16 amino acids. The V gene's germline CDR1 is MGHRA and CDR2 YSYEKL. Trimming cost V 1 base and J 5 bases; bases outside gene matches: 8. The chain's CDR3 is CASSQGASGGDNEQFF. The CDR3 DNA sequence: TGCGCCAGCAGCCAAGGGGCTAGCGGAGGTGACAATGAGCAGTTCTTC.

This chain connects TRBV2 to TRBJ2-4, with unresolved D. V was shortened by 8 bases and J by 0 bases, with 20 bases between the two germline ends. CDR3 length: 17 residues. Germline CDR1 reads SNHLY; CDR2 reads FYNNEI. The DNA of the CDR3 is TGTGCCAGCCGAAACCGACAAGTCCTTTTAGCCAAAAACATTCAGTACTTC. Amino acid sequence: CASRNRQVLLAKNIQYF.

The rearrangement uses TRBV29-1 and TRBJ1-1; TRBD1 agrees at 7 bases. Germline CDR1 is SQVTM and CDR2 is ANQGSEA. Unmatched junction bases numbered 9, after V lost 7 bases and J lost 4 bases. The CDR3 sequence is 13 residues long. CDR3 loop: CSGIKTGTTEAFF. CDR3 in DNA: TGCAGCGGAATTAAGACAGGGACCACTGAAGCTTTCTTT.

A single count supports this clone. In DNA form, the CDR3 reads TGTGCCAGCAGCTTAGTCACCGCGAAAAACTATGGCTACACCTTC. This gives the protein CASSLVTAKNYGYTF. This chain uses TRBV13 with TRBJ1-2; D is unresolved. V lost 1 base and J 2 bases, leaving 11 bases between the germline ends. The CDR3 consists of 15 residues. The germline V gene has CDR1 PRHDT and CDR2 FYEKMQ (reference sequence).

The rearrangement joins TRBV25-1 to TRBJ1-1, with 7 bases lining up with TRBD1. V lost 4 bases and J lost 0; bases outside the gene matches: 5. The CDR3 extends over 15 amino acids. In germline, CDR1 is MGHDK, CDR2 SYGVNS. The CDR3 bases are TGTGCCAGCAGTGGACAGGGTGGAATGAACACTGAAGCTTTCTTT. It yields the protein CASSGQGGMNTEAFF.

V and J are TRBV6-5 and TRBJ1-4, with unresolved D. Germline loops: CDR1 MNHEY, CDR2 SVGAGI. This CDR3 is 16 amino acids long. Between the trimmed V and J ends, which lost 4 bases and 0 bases, there was a span of 12 bases. CDR3 nucleotide sequence: TGTGCCAGCAGTTTTCTGGGCAGAACAACTAATGAAAAACTGTTTTTT. Amino acid sequence: CASSFLGRTTNEKLFF.

Only a few counts were recorded for this clone. The chain joins TRBV13 to TRBJ2-1, with D possibly TRBD2 on 6 matching bases. The CDR3 has 15 amino acids. The V end was cut by 5 bases, the J end by 4 bases, with 15 bases between. Germline V gene data show CDR1 as PRHDT and CDR2 as FYEKMQ (reference sequence). CDR3 protein: CASSPPGVAYNEQFF. CDR3 in DNA: TGTGCCAGCAGCCCCCCGGGGGTCGCGTACAATGAGCAGTTCTTC.

This chain links TRBV5-4 with TRBJ1-3; a possible D gene is TRBD1 (6 bases). V lost 4 bases and J 2 bases, leaving 13 bases between the germline ends. From germline, CDR1 is SGHNT and CDR2 YYREEE (reference sequence). This CDR3 contains 15 residues. The CDR3 DNA reads TGTGCCAGCAGCAAGGACAGCGAAGCTGGAAACACCATATATTTT. It specifies CASSKDSEAGNTIYF.

The chain employs TRBV6-5 and TRBJ2-2; possible D gene TRBD1, 5 bases. Germline V lookup: CDR1 MNHEY, CDR2 SVGAGI. The CDR3 is 14 amino acids. V dropped 10 bases and J dropped 0 bases, with 12 bases sitting between them. CDR3 residues: CATSPTANTGELFF. CDR3 DNA: TGTGCCACCTCCCCGACAGCGAACACCGGGGAGCTGTTTTTT.

The chain has TRBV18 and TRBJ2-1; weak D call: TRBD2 (6 bases). CDR1 and CDR2 (germline): KGHSH, LQKENI. CDR3 length: 14 amino acids. Trimming removed 3 bases at V and 9 bases at J, with 15 bases between. CDR3: CASSPLTSIFEQFF. The CDR3 bases are TGTGCCAGCTCACCTCTGACTAGTATATTTGAGCAGTTCTTC.

J is TRBJ1-2 and V is TRBV5-4, with 8 nucleotides matching TRBD1. CDR3 length: 12 residues. The germline gives CDR1 SGHNT, CDR2 YYREEE (reference sequence). V lost 4 bases to trimming and J lost 6 bases; unmatched junction nucleotides: 2. In DNA form, the CDR3 reads TGTGCCAGCAGCCTGGACAGGGATGGCTACACCTTC. Its translation is CASSLDRDGYTF.

This clone was seen a single time. The chain links TRBV18 to TRBJ2-1, with TRBD1 identical over 9 bases. The trim removed 3 bases at V and 6 bases at J, leaving 12 bases unmatched. Looked up from germline, CDR1 is KGHSH and CDR2 is LQKENI. This CDR3 comprises 17 residues. CDR3 residues: CASSPGQGDTRGNEQFF. The CDR3 DNA follows: TGTGCCAGCTCACCGGGACAGGGAGATACGAGGGGCAATGAGCAGTTCTTC.

This clone was recorded a few times. The chain uses TRBV19 and TRBJ1-2; maybe TRBD1 (5 bases). This CDR3 is built from 13 residues. Trimming stripped 1 base from V and 8 bases from J, with 11 bases between. Germline CDR1 is LNHDA and CDR2 is SQIVND (reference sequence). The chain's CDR3 is CASSIGTGRGYTF. The CDR3 region has the DNA TGTGCCAGTAGTATAGGTACAGGACGAGGCTACACCTTC.

This sequence joins TRBV7-2 and TRBJ2-7; 10 positions match TRBD1. J gave up 3 bases and V 1 base, and 3 bases lay outside the gene matches. There are 15 residues in the CDR3. Germline loops: CDR1 SGHTA, CDR2 FQGNSA. The CDR3 loop is CASSLGTGGLYEQYF. The CDR3 DNA reads TGTGCCAGCAGCTTAGGGACAGGGGGTCTCTACGAGCAGTACTTC.

This chain joins TRBV11-2 and TRBJ1-1, with a possible D match to TRBD1 (6 bases). The CDR3 runs to 14 residues. Germline V lookup: CDR1 SGHAT, CDR2 FQNNGV. V was pared by 5 bases and J by 3 bases, with 13 bases between. CDR3 sequence: CASSQSGAYTEAFF. The CDR3 DNA follows: TGTGCCAGCAGCCAGTCAGGGGCGTACACTGAAGCTTTCTTT.

This chain links TRBV5-8 with TRBJ2-3, with 11 bases matching TRBD2. The CDR3 spans 13 residues. V was clipped by 4 bases and J by 9 bases; unmatched bases: 4. The germline V gene encodes CDR1 SGHTS and CDR2 YDEGEE. The CDR3 bases are TGTGCCAGCAGCCCGGGGACTAGCGGAACGCAGTATTTT. Residues: CASSPGTSGTQYF.

The chain uses TRBV18 and TRBJ1-2; 10 nucleotides match TRBD1. J gave up 9 bases and V 2 bases, and 12 bases lay outside the gene matches. In germline, CDR1 is KGHSH, CDR2 LQKENI. CDR3 size: 16 residues. CDR3 residues: CASSPRTGQGDWSYTF. The CDR3 DNA sequence: TGTGCCAGCTCACCAAGAACCGGACAGGGGGATTGGAGCTACACCTTC.

This clone has only one observation. This sequence joins TRBV21-1 and TRBJ2-7; the DNA was not used to check the table's D call, TRBD1. TRBV21-1 is recorded as a pseudogene. CDR3 length: 17 amino acids. This CDR3 is CASSKASVAGMSYEQYF. The CDR3 DNA sequence: TGTGCCAGCAGCAAAGCGAGCGTGGCAGGGATGTCCTACGAGCAGTACTTC.

This clone was seen a handful of times. In the same sample, other DNA sequences code for this CDR3. V usage is TRBV7-9 and J usage is TRBJ2-1; D is unresolved. V shed 5 bases and J shed 0 bases, with 5 bases lying between them. The CDR3 has 13 amino acids. Per germline, CDR1 SEHNR and CDR2 FQNEAQ (reference sequence). The CDR3 DNA reads TGTGCCAGCAGCCCCTCCTCCTACAATGAGCAGTTCTTC. This codes for CASSPSSYNEQFF.

The gene calls are TRBV6-1 and TRBJ1-4; D perhaps matches TRBD1 (6 bases). Trimming took off 3 bases at V and 4 bases at J, with 12 bases between the two ends. There are 15 residues in the CDR3. Per the germline V gene, CDR1 is MNHNS and CDR2 is SASEGT. The CDR3 loop reads CASSDDRLINEKLFF. As DNA, the CDR3 is TGTGCCAGCAGTGACGACAGGCTTATTAATGAAAAACTGTTTTTT.